The source of this T cell receptor (beta chain) is a study of patients and donors after allogeneic stem cell transplantation. MiXCR, run by TCRdb on the RT-PCR reads, gives a single entry per CDR3 protein. The sample records around 82,000 distinct CDR3 sequences, 4% to 5% being singletons. The V gene's germline CDR1 is LNHDA and CDR2 SQIVND (reference sequence). V lost 5 bases, J lost 0 bases, and 12 bases stayed unmatched. The CDR3 sequence is 18 residues long. This clonotype was recorded at least ten times. The sequenced material came from blood, either unsorted or a sorted T cell fraction (not recorded which). The chain carries TRBV19 and TRBJ2-1, with 8 positions matching TRBD1. The sequence came from a human donor who was either an allogeneic HSCT recipient or a stem cell or donor lymphocyte infusion donor (not recorded which). It is not recorded whose cells these are; they may come from a transplant donor. This CDR3 is CASSPPPGQGISYNEQFF. DNA for the CDR3: TGTGCCAGTAGTCCTCCTCCTGGACAGGGTATCTCCTACAATGAGCAGTTCTTC.